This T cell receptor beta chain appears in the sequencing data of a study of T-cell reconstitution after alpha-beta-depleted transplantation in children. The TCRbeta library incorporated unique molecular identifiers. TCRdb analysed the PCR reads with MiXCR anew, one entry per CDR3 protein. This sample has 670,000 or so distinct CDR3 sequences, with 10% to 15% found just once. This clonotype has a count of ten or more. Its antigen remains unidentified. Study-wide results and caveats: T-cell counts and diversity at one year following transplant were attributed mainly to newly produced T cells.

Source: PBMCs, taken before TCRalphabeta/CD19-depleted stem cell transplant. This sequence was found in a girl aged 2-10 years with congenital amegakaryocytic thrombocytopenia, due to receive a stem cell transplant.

The DNA of the CDR3 is TGTGCCACCGTAACCGGACTAGCGGGAGACGCCAGCTCCTACAATGAGCAGTTCTTC. Protein: CATVTGLAGDASSYNEQFF. V usage is TRBV7-6 and J usage is TRBJ2-1; 13 positions match TRBD2. The J segment lost 0 bases and the V segment lost 10 bases, leaving 15 bases of the junction unmatched. This CDR3 spans 19 amino acids. Germline V gene lookup returns CDR1 SGHVS and CDR2 FNYEAQ.